These 22 T cell receptor beta chains originate from one sample sequenced in a study of blood T cell repertoires in COVID-19. Sequenced by immunoSEQ multiplex PCR; TCRdb stores in-frame clones only, minus some. The table includes about 33,000 clones, about 85% detected once. The sequenced material came from peripheral blood. The receptors originated from a human donor in a cohort sampled during active COVID-19.

The chain links TRBV7-8 to TRBJ2-7; no clear D gene. The length of the CDR3 is 14 residues. V gave up 1 base and J gave up 1 base, with 8 bases separating them. Germline lookup yields CDR1 SGHVS and CDR2 FQNEAQ. The CDR3 nucleotides read TGTGCCAGCAGCTTAGTCCCAGTTTCCTACGAGCAGTACTTC. Amino acid sequence: CASSLVPVSYEQYF. Full variable domain (remainder filled in from reference TRBV7-8 and TRBJ2-7): GAGVSQSPRYKVAKRGQDVALRCDPISGHVSLFWYQQALGQGPEFLTYFQNEAQLDKSGLPSDRFFAERPEGSVSTLKIQRTQQEDSAVYLCASSLVPVSYEQYFGPGTRLTVT.

V is TRBV2 and J is TRBJ1-1; maybe TRBD1 (6 bases). CDR1 and CDR2 (germline): SNHLY, FYNNEI. Trimming pared 1 base from V and 4 bases from J, leaving 10 bases between. This CDR3 has 14 amino acids. CDR3 in DNA: TGTGCCAGCAGTGAAGTGCAAGGGGGCACTGAAGCTTTCTTT. It yields the protein CASSEVQGGTEAFF.

This chain joins TRBV6-5 and TRBJ2-7; possibly TRBD2 for D (7 bases). The ends were cut back, 0 bases at V and 2 bases at J, with 11 bases in the middle. CDR1 and CDR2 from the germline V gene are MNHEY and SVGAGI. The CDR3 extends over 15 amino acids. CDR3: CASSYSGRGPYEQYF. CDR3 coding DNA: TGTGCCAGCAGTTACTCGGGGCGGGGGCCCTACGAGCAGTACTTC.

V usage is TRBV7-3 and J usage is TRBJ2-3, with TRBD1 as a possible D gene (6 bases). The CDR3 has 16 amino acids. Trimming left V 0 bases short and J 5 bases short, with 15 bases between. Germline CDR1 reads SGHTA; CDR2 reads FQGTGA. The DNA of the CDR3 is TGTGCCAGCAGCTTAACGGGGGCCCAGAACGGAGATACGCAGTATTTT. It is translated as CASSLTGAQNGDTQYF.

The chain employs TRBV6-5 and TRBJ2-7; 11 positions match TRBD1. Looked up from germline, CDR1 is MNHEY and CDR2 is SVGAGI. Trimming at V came to 8 bases and at J to 3 bases, leaving 6 bases not matched to a gene. CDR3 size: 14 residues. Here the CDR3 reads CASGRDRGNYEQYF. The CDR3 coding sequence is TGTGCCAGCGGCCGGGACAGGGGGAACTACGAGCAGTACTTC.

The V call is TRBV6-5, the J call TRBJ1-1, with 7 bases that match TRBD1. The CDR3 has 13 amino acids. Germline V lookup: CDR1 MNHEY, CDR2 SVGAGI. J lost 5 bases, V lost 9 bases, and 9 bases had no gene match. The CDR3, as DNA: TGTGCCAGTCTAGGGGGCCGGAGTACTGAAGCTTTCTTT. Translated, it gives CASLGGRSTEAFF.

This chain joins TRBV30 and TRBJ1-2, with D perhaps TRBD1 (6 bases). The CDR3 sequence is 12 residues long. Germline V CDR1 and CDR2: GTSNPN, SVGIG (reference sequence). Trimming removed 2 bases from V and 3 bases from J, with 7 bases in between. The CDR3 spells CAWSSGDYGYTF. In nucleotides, the CDR3 is TGTGCCTGGAGTTCAGGGGACTATGGCTACACCTTC.

The chain links TRBV7-2 to TRBJ2-1, with D possibly TRBD2 on 6 matching bases. Trimming took off 3 bases at V and 2 bases at J, with 11 bases between the two ends. CDR1 and CDR2 (germline): SGHTA, FQGNSA. The CDR3 runs to 15 residues. In nucleotides, the CDR3 is TGTGCCAGCAGCTTGACGGGAGAGCCCTACAATGAGCAGTTCTTC. Its protein is CASSLTGEPYNEQFF.

V usage is TRBV5-1 and J usage is TRBJ2-7; D perhaps matches TRBD1 (6 bases). Looked up from germline, CDR1 is SGHRS and CDR2 is YFSETQ. Deletions cut 5 bases from V and 1 base from J, with 13 bases between. The CDR3 sequence is 14 residues long. For the CDR3, the DNA is TGCGCCAGCAGGCTTATGGACAGTTCCTACGAGCAGTACTTC. Protein sequence: CASRLMDSSYEQYF.

This chain links TRBV7-2 with TRBJ2-7; D not resolved. This CDR3 is built from 14 residues. V was clipped by 5 bases and J by 2 bases, with 13 bases between them. From germline, CDR1 is SGHTA and CDR2 FQGNSA. The DNA for the CDR3 is TGTGCCAGCAGCCGTTCCCCAGGCCCCTACGAGCAGTACTTC. This encodes CASSRSPGPYEQYF.

The chain is built from TRBV24-1 and TRBJ2-1; 7 bases match TRBD1. J gave up 3 bases and V 2 bases, and 0 bases lay outside the gene matches. CDR3 length equals 14 residues. CDR1 KGHDR and CDR2 SFDVKD come from the germline V gene. The DNA of the CDR3 is TGTGCCACCAGTGATTGGGACAGCTACAATGAGCAGTTCTTC. The encoded protein is CATSDWDSYNEQFF.

The V gene is TRBV6-1, the J gene TRBJ1-1; TRBD1 might be the D (6 bases). This CDR3 spans 14 amino acids. V was cut by 6 bases and J by 1 base, with 12 bases left in between. Germline assignment: CDR1 MNHNS and CDR2 SASEGT. The CDR3 sequence is CASRRQVPNTEAFF. The CDR3, as DNA: TGTGCCAGCAGAAGACAGGTACCGAACACTGAAGCTTTCTTT.

The gene calls are TRBV28 and TRBJ1-2; 7 positions match TRBD1. Trimming at V came to 2 bases and at J to 4 bases, leaving 1 base not matched to a gene. Germline V gene data show CDR1 as MDHEN and CDR2 as SYDVKM. CDR3 length equals 13 residues. This chain's CDR3 is CASSLRTGYGYTF. CDR3 sequence (DNA): TGTGCCAGCAGTTTAAGGACAGGCTATGGCTACACCTTC.

The V call is TRBV11-3, the J call TRBJ2-7; 7 nucleotides match TRBD2. The CDR3 loop spans 15 amino acids. Germline assignment: CDR1 SGHNT and CDR2 YENEEA. After removal of 6 bases from V and 5 bases from J, the junction contained 13 bases not matched to a gene. CDR3 DNA sequence: TGTGCCAGCAGTCGTGGGACTACGGTTAACGACGAGCAGTACTTC. This translates into CASSRGTTVNDEQYF. The full variable domain, completed using reference TRBV11-3 and TRBJ2-7, is EAGVVQSPRYKIIEKKQPVAFWCNPISGHNTLYWYLQNLGQGPELLIRYENEEAVDDSQLPKDRFSAERLKGVDSTLKIQPAELGDSAVYLCASSRGTTVNDEQYFGPGTRLTVT.

The rearrangement uses TRBV2 and TRBJ2-1; TRBD2 matches 11 bases. V shed 8 bases and J 4 bases; nucleotides not matched to a gene: 7. The CDR3 has 15 residues. The germline V gene has CDR1 SNHLY and CDR2 FYNNEI. The CDR3 is CASHGLAGLYNEQFF. CDR3 bases: TGTGCCAGCCACGGACTAGCGGGTCTGTACAATGAGCAGTTCTTC.

The V call is TRBV11-2, the J call TRBJ2-3; 7 bases match TRBD2. CDR3 length equals 16 residues. Per the germline V gene, CDR1 is SGHAT and CDR2 is FQNNGV. The trim removed 5 bases at V and 1 base at J, leaving 9 bases unmatched. The DNA for the CDR3 is TGTGCCAGCAGCCCAGTGGCGGGAGAGGGCACAGATACGCAGTATTTT. Amino acids: CASSPVAGEGTDTQYF.

To note about this clone: Germline and junction disagree at one end, which may indicate a read error. The chain couples TRBV25-1 to TRBJ2-1; TRBD1 is a possible D gene (7 bases). This CDR3 has 13 residues. CDR1 and CDR2 from the germline V gene are MGHDK and SYGVNS. DNA of the CDR3: TGTGCCGGCTGGAGGGGGCTGCATGTTTTTAGGGTCTTC. This codes for CAGWRGLHVFRVF.

The genes are TRBV5-1 and TRBJ2-3; 9 positions match TRBD1. V gave up 4 bases and J gave up 6 bases; unmatched junction bases: 9. Germline CDR1 SGHRS, CDR2 YFSETQ. CDR3 length: 15 residues. This chain's CDR3 is CASSPGTGNLDTQYF. The DNA of the CDR3 is TGCGCCAGCAGCCCCGGGACAGGGAATTTGGATACGCAGTATTTT.

The rearrangement joins TRBV28 to TRBJ2-7; D possibly corresponds to TRBD1 (6 bases). V was trimmed by 5 bases and J by 3 bases, leaving 11 bases between them. Per the germline V gene, CDR1 is MDHEN and CDR2 is SYDVKM. The CDR3 length is 13 residues. The CDR3, as DNA: TGTGCCAGCAGTCCCACAGGGTTCTACGAGCAGTACTTC. Encoded protein: CASSPTGFYEQYF.

V and J are TRBV19 and TRBJ2-5; D possibly corresponds to TRBD1 (6 bases). Trimming shortened V by 7 bases and J by 7 bases, and 16 bases separated the two germline ends. The CDR3 is 13 amino acids. The germline CDR1 and CDR2 sequences are LNHDA and SQIVND (reference sequence). DNA for the CDR3: TGTGCCAGTATCGCCAGGACAGATGGGACCCAGTACTTC. It codes for CASIARTDGTQYF.

V gene TRBV5-1 combines with J gene TRBJ2-1, with 12 bases aligning to TRBD2. CDR1 and CDR2 from the germline V gene are SGHRS and YFSETQ. This CDR3 is 15 amino acids long. After removal of 0 bases from V and 10 bases from J, the junction contained 5 bases not matched to a gene. The CDR3 DNA reads TGCGCCAGCAGCTTGGAGGCTAGCGGGAGGGAAGAGCAGTTCTTC. It codes for CASSLEASGREEQFF. The full variable domain, with the rest looked up from reference TRBV5-1 and TRBJ2-1, is KAGVTQTPRYLIKTRGQQVTLSCSPISGHRSVSWYQQTPGQGLQFLFEYFSETQRNKGNFPGRFSGRQFSNSRSEMNVSTLELGDSALYLCASSLEASGREEQFFGPGTRLTVL.

The chain links TRBV27 to TRBJ1-1; 8 positions match TRBD1. The CDR3 has 16 amino acids. CDR1 and CDR2 from the germline V gene are MNHEY and SMNVEV (reference sequence). V lost 5 bases and J lost 1; bases outside the gene matches: 9. As DNA, the CDR3 is TGTGCCAGCAGTCCGTCAGGGGGCGAGAGGAACACTGAAGCTTTCTTT. Protein sequence: CASSPSGGERNTEAFF.